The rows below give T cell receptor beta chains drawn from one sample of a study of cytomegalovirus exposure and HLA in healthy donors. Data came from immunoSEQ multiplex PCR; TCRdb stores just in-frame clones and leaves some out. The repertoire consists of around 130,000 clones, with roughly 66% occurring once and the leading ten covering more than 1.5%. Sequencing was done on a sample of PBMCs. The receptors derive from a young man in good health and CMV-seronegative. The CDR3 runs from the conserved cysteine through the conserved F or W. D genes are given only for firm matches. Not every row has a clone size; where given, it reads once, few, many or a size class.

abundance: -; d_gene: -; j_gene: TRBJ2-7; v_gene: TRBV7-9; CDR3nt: TGTGCCAGCAGCTTAGTGCGTAACCCCTACGAGCAGTACTTC; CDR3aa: CASSLVRNPYEQYF
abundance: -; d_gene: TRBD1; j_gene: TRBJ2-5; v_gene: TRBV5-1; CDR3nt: TGCGCCAGCAGCTCTTGGGACAGGGGGGATGAAGAGACCCAGTACTTC; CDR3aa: CASSSWDRGDEETQYF
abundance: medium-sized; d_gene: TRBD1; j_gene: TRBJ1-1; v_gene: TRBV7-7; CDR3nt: TGTGCCAGCAGCCAGCCTATTTGGGACAGGGGTAACACTGAAGCTTTCTTT; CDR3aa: CASSQPIWDRGNTEAFF
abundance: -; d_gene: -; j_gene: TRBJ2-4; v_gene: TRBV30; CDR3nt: TGTGCCTGGAGTGTCAGGGGGGTAGCCAAAAACATTCAGTACTTC; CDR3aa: CAWSVRGVAKNIQYF
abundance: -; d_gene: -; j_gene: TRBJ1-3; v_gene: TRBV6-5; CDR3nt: TGTGCCAGCAGTTACTCATGGGGCAATGGAAACACCATATATTTT; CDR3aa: CASSYSWGNGNTIYF
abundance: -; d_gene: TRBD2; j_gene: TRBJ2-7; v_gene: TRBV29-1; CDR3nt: TGCAGCGCCGGGACTAGCGGGAGGTACGAGCAGTACTTC; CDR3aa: CSAGTSGRYEQYF
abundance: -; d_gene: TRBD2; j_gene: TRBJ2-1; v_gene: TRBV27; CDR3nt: TGTGCCAGCAGTTTATCAAGGGGACTAGCGGGACACAATGAGCAGTTCTTC; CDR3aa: CASSLSRGLAGHNEQFF
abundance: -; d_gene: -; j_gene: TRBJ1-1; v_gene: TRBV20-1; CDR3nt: TGCAGTGGAGGTACTGAAGCTTTCTTT; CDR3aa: CSGGTEAFF
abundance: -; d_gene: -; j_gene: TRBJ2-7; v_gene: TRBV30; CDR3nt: TGTGCCTGGAGTGTACAGAGCTACGAGCAGTACTTC; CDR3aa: CAWSVQSYEQYF
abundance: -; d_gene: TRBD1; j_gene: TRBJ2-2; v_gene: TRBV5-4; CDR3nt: TGTGCCAGCAGCCGGGACAGTGCGAACACCGGGGAGCTGTTTTTT; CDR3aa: CASSRDSANTGELFF
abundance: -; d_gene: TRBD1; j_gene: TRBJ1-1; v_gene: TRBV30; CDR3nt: TGTGCCTGGAGTTCCGGGACAGGGCTTGAAGCTTTCTTT; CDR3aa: CAWSSGTGLEAFF
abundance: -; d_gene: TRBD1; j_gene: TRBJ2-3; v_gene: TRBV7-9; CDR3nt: TGTGCCAGCAGCTTCGGGGACAGGGACACAGATACGCAGTATTTT; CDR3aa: CASSFGDRDTDTQYF
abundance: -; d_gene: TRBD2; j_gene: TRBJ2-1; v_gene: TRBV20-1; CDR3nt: TGCAGTGCCCTAGCGGGATTCGAGCAGTTCTTC; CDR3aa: CSALAGFEQFF
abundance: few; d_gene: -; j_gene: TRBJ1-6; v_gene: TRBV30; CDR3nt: TGTGCCTGGAGTAAGGACAGTCTTTCACCCCTCCACTTT; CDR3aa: CAWSKDSLSPLHF
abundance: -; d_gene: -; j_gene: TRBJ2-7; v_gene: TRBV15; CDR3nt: TGTGCCTCCAGCAGAGATTTCGGGGGGCCGACCTACGAGCAGTACTTC; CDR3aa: CASSRDFGGPTYEQYF
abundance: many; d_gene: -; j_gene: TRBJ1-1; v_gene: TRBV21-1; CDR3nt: TGTGCCAGCAGCAATAGGCAGGGTAACACTGAAGCTTTCTTT; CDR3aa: CASSNRQGNTEAFF
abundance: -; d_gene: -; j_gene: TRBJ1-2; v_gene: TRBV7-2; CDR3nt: TGTGCCAGTGCTCTCGGACAGTCACGCCGATATGGCTACACCTTC; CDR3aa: CASALGQSRRYGYTF
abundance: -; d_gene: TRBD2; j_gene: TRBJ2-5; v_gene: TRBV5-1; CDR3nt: TGCGCCAGCAGCCCCAGCCCACTAGCGGCAAAGTACTTC; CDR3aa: CASSPSPLAAKYF
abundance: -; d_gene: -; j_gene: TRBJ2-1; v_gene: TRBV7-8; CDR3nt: TGTGCCAGCAGCACCCCCGCTGGCGGAAGCTCCTACAATGAGCAGTTCTTC; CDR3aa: CASSTPAGGSSYNEQFF
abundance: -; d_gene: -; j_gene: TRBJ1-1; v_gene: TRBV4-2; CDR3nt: TGTGCCAGCAGCCAAGATCGGGGTAGCGGGAACACTGAAGCTTTCTTT; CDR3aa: CASSQDRGSGNTEAFF
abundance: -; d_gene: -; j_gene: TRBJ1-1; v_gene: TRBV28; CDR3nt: TGTGCCAGCAGTCCACTTAACACTGAAGCTTTCTTT; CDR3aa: CASSPLNTEAFF
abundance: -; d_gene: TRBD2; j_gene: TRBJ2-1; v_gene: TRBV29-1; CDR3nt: TGCAGCGTCACCGGGACTAGCCCCTACAATGAGCAGTTCTTC; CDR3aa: CSVTGTSPYNEQFF
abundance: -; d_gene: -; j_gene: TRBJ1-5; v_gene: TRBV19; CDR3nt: TGTGCCAGCCACGCTGTCGGGGTTGGCAATCAGCCCCAGCATTTT; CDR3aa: CASHAVGVGNQPQHF
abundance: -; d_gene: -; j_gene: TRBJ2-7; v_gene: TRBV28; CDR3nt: TGTGCCAGCAGTTTCCGGGGGATCCTTCTCACGAAGGAGCAGTACTTC; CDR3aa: CASSFRGILLTKEQYF
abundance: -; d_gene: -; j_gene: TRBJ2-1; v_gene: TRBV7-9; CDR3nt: TGTGCCAGCGCCACAGAGAACAATGAGCAGTTCTTC; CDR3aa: CASATENNEQFF
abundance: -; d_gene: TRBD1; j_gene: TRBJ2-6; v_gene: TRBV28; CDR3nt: TGTGCCAGCAGCACCCCTCGCGGGACAGGGGGCTCTGGGGCCAACGTCCTGACTTTC; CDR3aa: CASSTPRGTGGSGANVLTF
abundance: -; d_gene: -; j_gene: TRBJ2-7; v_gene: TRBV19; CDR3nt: TGTGCCAGTAGTATACAACAGGGTGGCTCCTACTACGAGCAGTACTTC; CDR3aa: CASSIQQGGSYYEQYF
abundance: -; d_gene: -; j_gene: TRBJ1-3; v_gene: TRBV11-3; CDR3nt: TGTGCCAGCAGCTTTAATAGCAACACCATATATTTT; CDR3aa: CASSFNSNTIYF
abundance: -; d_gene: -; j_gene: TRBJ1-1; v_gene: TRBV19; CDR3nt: TGTGCCAGTAGTATAGTTTTGGGCAGTGAAGCTTTCTTT; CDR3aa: CASSIVLGSEAFF
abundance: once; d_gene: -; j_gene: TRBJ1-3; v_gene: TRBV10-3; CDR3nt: TGTGCCATCAGCGGAGGGGCTTCGGGAGGAAACACCATATATTTT; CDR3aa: CAISGGASGGNTIYF
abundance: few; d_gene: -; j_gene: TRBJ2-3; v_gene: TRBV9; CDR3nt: TGTGCCAGCAGCGTAGTCGGGGGGCGCGCAGATACGCAGTATTTT; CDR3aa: CASSVVGGRADTQYF
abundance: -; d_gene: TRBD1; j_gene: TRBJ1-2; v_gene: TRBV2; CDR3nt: TGTGCCAGCCCAGCCGGACAGGATCTCTATGGCTACACCTTC; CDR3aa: CASPAGQDLYGYTF
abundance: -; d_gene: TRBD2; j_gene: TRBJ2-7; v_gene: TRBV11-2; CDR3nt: TGTGCCAGCAGCCAGGGACTAGCGGAGGCCCGCTACGAGCAGTACTTC; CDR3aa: CASSQGLAEARYEQYF
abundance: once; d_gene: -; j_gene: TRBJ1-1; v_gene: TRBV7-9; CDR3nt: TGTGCCAGCAGCTTAGAAGGGGCGGTTGGAGAAGCTTTCTTT; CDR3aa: CASSLEGAVGEAFF
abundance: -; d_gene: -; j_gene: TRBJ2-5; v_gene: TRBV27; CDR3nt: TGTGCCAGCAGTTACCAGGGGGGCCTAAGAGAGACCCAGTACTTC; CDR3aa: CASSYQGGLRETQYF
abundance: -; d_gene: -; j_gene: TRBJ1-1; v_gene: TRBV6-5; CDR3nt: TGTGCCAGCAGTTACTCGGTAACCCCGGGAACTGAAGCTTTCTTT; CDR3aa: CASSYSVTPGTEAFF
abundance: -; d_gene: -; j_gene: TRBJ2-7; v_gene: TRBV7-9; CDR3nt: TGTGCCAGCAGCTTTACGGAGGGATGGAGGTACGAGCAGTACTTC; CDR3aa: CASSFTEGWRYEQYF
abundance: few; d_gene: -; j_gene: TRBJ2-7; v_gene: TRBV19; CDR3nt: TGTGCCACCTACGACGGGAGCGAGCAGTACTTC; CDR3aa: CATYDGSEQYF
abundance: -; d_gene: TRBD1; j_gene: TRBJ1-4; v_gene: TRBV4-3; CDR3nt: TGCGCCAGCAGCCAAGACGACAGGGGGCTGTGGGAAAAACTGTTTTTT; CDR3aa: CASSQDDRGLWEKLFF
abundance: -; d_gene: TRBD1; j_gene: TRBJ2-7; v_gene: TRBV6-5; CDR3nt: TGTGCCAGCAGTCCCCGGACAGGGCCCTACGAGCAGTACTTC; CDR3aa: CASSPRTGPYEQYF
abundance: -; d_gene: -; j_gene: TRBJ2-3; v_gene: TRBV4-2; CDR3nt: TGTGCCAGCAGCCAAGATTCGCCAGGTAACACAGATACGCAGTATTTT; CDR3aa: CASSQDSPGNTDTQYF
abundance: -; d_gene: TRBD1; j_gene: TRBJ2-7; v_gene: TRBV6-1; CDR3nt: TGTGCCAGCAGGGGACAGGGCTCCTACGAGCAGTACTTC; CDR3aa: CASRGQGSYEQYF
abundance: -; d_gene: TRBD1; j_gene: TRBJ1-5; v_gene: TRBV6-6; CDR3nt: TGTGCCAGCAGTTACCGGACAGGTCCCGATCAGCCCCAGCATTTT; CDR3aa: CASSYRTGPDQPQHF